The TCR beta chain under discussion was sequenced for a study of cytomegalovirus exposure and HLA in healthy donors. Worth noting for this clone: Its antigen is still unknown.

Points from the study as a whole: The authors listed over 150 TCR beta chains as cytomegalovirus-associated.

The PCR ran on 60 Vbeta and 13 Jbeta primers. TCRdb's copy holds only in-frame clones and misses some; the assay was immunoSEQ multiplex PCR. The sample carries about 140,000 clones, around 75% recorded once. Germline V gives CDR1 MNHEY, CDR2 SMNVEV (reference sequence). V was trimmed by 3 bases and J by 6 bases, leaving 15 bases between them. CDR3 size: 14 residues. This clonotype was obtained from a male donor in good health and CMV-seronegative. The genes are TRBV27 and TRBJ2-7, with a weak D call TRBD1 (7 bases). Sequencing was performed on PBMCs. The CDR3 nucleotides read TGTGCCAGCAGTTTTACAGGGGACGGGGGCGAGCAGTACTTC. As protein: CASSFTGDGGEQYF.